Listed below are T cell receptor beta chains from one sample, sequenced in a study of blood T cell repertoires in COVID-19. Here immunoSEQ multiplex PCR was the method, and the copy in TCRdb shows in-frame clones only, minus some. Of roughly 85,000 clones in the sample, 80% to 90% were seen once. The specimen was peripheral blood. The receptor source for this set is a man between 50 and 59 years old with active or convalescent COVID-19. CDR3s include the opening cysteine and the closing phenylalanine or tryptophan. Fields, in order: J gene, D gene, clone size, V gene, CDR3 DNA, CDR3 protein. A D gene is named only where the DNA matches it firmly. Not every row has a clone size; where given, it reads once, few, many or a size class.

TRBJ1-1	NA	NA	TRBV5-5	TGTGCCAGCAGCTTCAGTACACCGAACACTGAAGCTTTCTTT	CASSFSTPNTEAFF
TRBJ1-6	TRBD1	NA	TRBV11-2	TGTGCCAGCAGCTTAAGGGCAGGGGGTAGCTCCTATAATTCACCCCTCCACTTT	CASSLRAGGSSYNSPLHF
TRBJ2-1	NA	NA	TRBV5-1	TGCGCCAGCAGTTCCGCGGAGGTCTACAATGAGCAGTTCTTC	CASSSAEVYNEQFF
TRBJ1-1	NA	NA	TRBV7-9	TGTGCCAGCAGATCAAACAGGGCCCTAGCGAACACTGAAGCTTTCTTT	CASRSNRALANTEAFF
TRBJ1-4	NA	NA	TRBV5-1	TGCGCCAGCAGCACCCCAGGGGTGTTTTGGGAAAAACTGTTTTTT	CASSTPGVFWEKLFF
TRBJ1-4	NA	NA	TRBV5-1	TGCGCCAGCAGCCTAAACAGGGTAACTAATGAAAAACTGTTTTTT	CASSLNRVTNEKLFF
TRBJ2-7	TRBD2	few	TRBV6-5	TGTGCCAGCAGTTACTCGGGACTAGACATCTACGAGCAGTACTTC	CASSYSGLDIYEQYF
TRBJ2-1	TRBD2	NA	TRBV13	TGTGCCAGCAGCCCCTCCGGGACTAGCGGGGGGCGACCTTTTTACAATGAGCAGTTCTTC	CASSPSGTSGGRPFYNEQFF
TRBJ2-3	TRBD2	NA	TRBV9	TGTGCCAGCAGCGTATTCCCTATCGCTAAGGGACTAGCGAGCTTCACAGATACGCAGTATTTT	CASSVFPIAKGLASFTDTQYF
TRBJ2-7	TRBD1	NA	TRBV11-2	TGTGCCAGCAGCTTAAGGGGGACAGGGGGGACCTTCTACGAGCAGTACTTC	CASSLRGTGGTFYEQYF
TRBJ2-7	TRBD1	few	TRBV27	TGTGCCAGCAGTTTAGGTATCGGGACAGGTACCTACGAGCAGTACTTC	CASSLGIGTGTYEQYF
TRBJ1-2	NA	NA	TRBV4-3	TGCGCCAGCAGCCAAGATCTCTATGGCTACACCTTC	CASSQDLYGYTF
TRBJ1-5	NA	NA	TRBV2	TGTGCCAGCAGCTACGACACGACCAGACCCCAGCATTTT	CASSYDTTRPQHF
TRBJ2-7	NA	once	TRBV3-1/TRBV3-2	TGTGCCAGCAGCCAAGTAATTGCCCAGGGTGGGAACGGCGAGCAGTACTTC	CASSQVIAQGGNGEQYF
TRBJ2-7	TRBD2	NA	TRBV4-3	TGCGCCAGCAGCCAAAATCGCCGACTAGCGGGGGACGAGCAGTACTTC	CASSQNRRLAGDEQYF
TRBJ2-5	NA	NA	TRBV11-2	TGTGCCAGCAGCTTAGGTGGGGGCCGGGAGACCCAGTACTTC	CASSLGGGRETQYF
TRBJ1-5	TRBD1	NA	TRBV19	TGTGCCAGCGGGACAGACGAGGGCCAGCCCCAGCATTTT	CASGTDEGQPQHF
TRBJ1-4	NA	NA	TRBV2	TGTGCCAGCAGAGAGGGTATCATTAATGAAAAACTGTTTTTT	CASREGIINEKLFF
TRBJ1-2	NA	NA	TRBV7-2	TGTGCCAGCAGTTACCTTCCTTCGACAGGATATGGCTACACCTTC	CASSYLPSTGYGYTF
TRBJ2-7	TRBD1	many	TRBV23-1	TGCGCCAGCAGTCAATTCTACGGGACAGGGATGTACGAGCAGTACTTC	CASSQFYGTGMYEQYF
TRBJ2-2	TRBD1	NA	TRBV19	TGTGCCAGTAGTAAACAGACAGGGGTTGGGACCGGGGAGCTGTTTTTT	CASSKQTGVGTGELFF
TRBJ2-7	NA	NA	TRBV12-5	TGTGCTAGTGGTGGCAGGGTAGGAGAGCAGTACTTC	CASGGRVGEQYF
TRBJ1-6	NA	NA	TRBV27	TGTGCCAGCAGTTTATCGGACAGTAATTCACCCCTCCACTTT	CASSLSDSNSPLHF
TRBJ1-1	TRBD1	NA	TRBV29-1	TGCAGCACCCCAACAGGGGGAGACACTGAAGCTTTCTTT	CSTPTGGDTEAFF
TRBJ1-2	TRBD1	NA	TRBV29-1	TGCAGCGTTACCCCCGGGACAGGGAATTATGGCTACACCTTC	CSVTPGTGNYGYTF
TRBJ2-1	TRBD2	NA	TRBV5-1	TGCGCCAGCAGCTTGGTTGCTAGCGGGAGTGGTGAGCAGTTCTTC	CASSLVASGSGEQFF
TRBJ2-5	TRBD2	NA	TRBV5-1	TGCGCCAGCAGCCCGAGGACTAGCGGTGTTCAAGAGACCCAGTACTTC	CASSPRTSGVQETQYF
TRBJ2-5	NA	NA	TRBV7-2	TGTGCCAGCAGCTTACAACAAGAGACCCAGTACTTC	CASSLQQETQYF
TRBJ2-5	TRBD2	NA	TRBV29-1	TGCAGCGCTGATCCCGGGACTAGCGGGCAACAAGAGACCCAGTACTTC	CSADPGTSGQQETQYF
TRBJ2-7	NA	NA	TRBV5-4	TGTGCCAGCAGCTTGGTCGGCCGGGGCTACGAGCAGTACTTC	CASSLVGRGYEQYF
TRBJ1-6	NA	NA	TRBV6-5	TGTGCCAGCAGTTACCGACCGGACTACACACTCCACTTT	CASSYRPDYTLHF
TRBJ2-5	TRBD2	NA	TRBV19	TGTGCCAGTAGTATGTTCGGAGGACTAGCGGGAGAAGTAGAGACCCAGTACTTC	CASSMFGGLAGEVETQYF
TRBJ2-5	TRBD1	NA	TRBV10-3	TGTGCCATCAGTGACCCCGGGACAGGGATTGTGGAGACCCAGTACTTC	CAISDPGTGIVETQYF
TRBJ2-2	NA	NA	TRBV6-5	TGTGCCAGCAGTTACCGGACAGAGAACACCGGGGAGCTGTTTTTT	CASSYRTENTGELFF
TRBJ2-1	TRBD2	once	TRBV10-1	TGCGCCAGCAGTGAAACGCAAGCGGGGGAGCCCTACAATGAGCAGTTCTTC	CASSETQAGEPYNEQFF
TRBJ2-1	TRBD1	NA	TRBV19	TGTGCCAGTCAGGGTAGGGACAGGGGGGGCAATGAGCAGTTCTTC	CASQGRDRGGNEQFF
TRBJ2-1	NA	NA	TRBV5-1	TGCGCCAGCAGCACGACAGGCTTCTCCTACAATGAGCAGTTCTTC	CASSTTGFSYNEQFF
TRBJ2-4	TRBD1	NA	TRBV5-1	TGCGCCAGCAGCCCGTATGCAACGGGACAGGGAATAAACATTCAGTACTTC	CASSPYATGQGINIQYF
TRBJ1-1	NA	once	TRBV27	TGTGCCAGCAGCACTCGAAGGGAGGGCAGGGGTGACACTGAAGCTTTCTTT	CASSTRREGRGDTEAFF
TRBJ2-5	NA	NA	TRBV10-1	TGCGCCAGCAGTGAGTCGAGTAGCCCGACTAAAGAGACCCAGTACTTC	CASSESSSPTKETQYF
TRBJ1-5	TRBD1	NA	TRBV19	TGTGCCAGTAGTCCCGCCGGGACAGGGAACCAGCCCCAGCATTTT	CASSPAGTGNQPQHF
TRBJ2-2	NA	NA	TRBV5-1	TGCGCCAGCACCACCCGGACAGTCAACACCGGGGAGCTGTTTTTT	CASTTRTVNTGELFF
TRBJ2-1	TRBD2	NA	TRBV3-1/TRBV3-2	TGTGCCAGCAGGACTAGCGGGTACAATGAGCAGTTCTTC	CASRTSGYNEQFF
TRBJ1-2	NA	NA	TRBV5-5	TGTGCCAGCAGCCTATCGGGAGCCTATGGCTACACCTTC	CASSLSGAYGYTF
TRBJ2-5	NA	NA	TRBV7-2	TGTGCCAGCAGCTTGGTTACAGGGTCCGAAGAGACCCAGTACTTC	CASSLVTGSEETQYF
TRBJ2-7	NA	NA	TRBV11-2	TGTGCCAGCAGCCCCAACTTGCAAAGGGGGAAGACCTACGAGCAGTACTTC	CASSPNLQRGKTYEQYF
TRBJ2-3	TRBD2	NA	TRBV11-2	TGTGCCAGCAGCCGAGTTCCGCGTGGACTAGCGGGGGGGCTGGATACGCAGTATTTT	CASSRVPRGLAGGLDTQYF
TRBJ1-3	TRBD1	NA	TRBV15	TGTGCCACCAGCAGAGACAGGGGGCGCAGGGACACCATATATTTT	CATSRDRGRRDTIYF
TRBJ1-5	NA	NA	TRBV12-5	TGTGCTAGTGGTTTTGGGTTTACAGTTAATCAGCCCCAGCATTTT	CASGFGFTVNQPQHF
TRBJ2-2	TRBD2	NA	TRBV6-1	TGTGCCAGCGGCGCCCCGGGGGGGGCCCTCGGGGAGCTGTTTTTT	CASGAPGGALGELFF
TRBJ1-2	TRBD1	NA	TRBV7-9	TGTGCCAGCAGCTTAGAGACAGGGGGCGCCTTAGGCTACACCTTC	CASSLETGGALGYTF
TRBJ1-1	NA	NA	TRBV11-2	TGTGCCAGCAGCTTAGCGTTAAACTCGGGAACTGAAGCTTTCTTT	CASSLALNSGTEAFF
TRBJ1-5	NA	NA	TRBV27	TGTGCCAGCAGTTTATCGGGCGGGAATCAGCCCCAGCATTTT	CASSLSGGNQPQHF
TRBJ2-3	NA	few	TRBV10-3	TGTGCCATCAGTGCTCCAGGGGGGCTCACAGATACGCAGTATTTT	CAISAPGGLTDTQYF